These T cell receptor beta chains were read from a single sample in a study of cytomegalovirus exposure and HLA in healthy donors. Clones were sequenced by immunoSEQ multiplex PCR, and TCRdb holds only the in-frame ones, with some missing. The data contain about 160,000 clones, around 90% of them seen just once; the ten biggest clones take up 2.5% to 3%. The sequenced sample consisted of PBMCs. These receptors originate from a man younger than 35 in good health and CMV-seronegative. Each CDR3 is given with its conserved first and last residue. D genes are given only for firm matches. Not every row has a clone size; where given, it reads once, few, many or a size class.

j_gene	abundance	v_gene	d_gene	CDR3nt	CDR3aa
TRBJ2-3	-	TRBV4-2	-	TGTGCCAGCAGCCAAGACCGGGGAGATACGCAGTATTTT	CASSQDRGDTQYF
TRBJ2-3	-	TRBV5-1	TRBD1	TGCGCCAGCAGCTTGGGGGACAGGGGATTCACAGATACGCAGTATTTT	CASSLGDRGFTDTQYF
TRBJ2-6	-	TRBV6-1	-	TGTGCCAGCAGTGATCGTTTGGTAGGGGCTGGGGCCAACGTCCTGACTTTC	CASSDRLVGAGANVLTF
TRBJ2-5	-	TRBV5-1	-	TGCGCCAGCAGCATGGGACGGGGGGAGACCCAGTACTTC	CASSMGRGETQYF
TRBJ2-7	-	TRBV11-2	TRBD2	TGTGCCAGCAGCTTACCGACTAGCAATGCCTACGAGCAGTACTTC	CASSLPTSNAYEQYF
TRBJ2-7	few	TRBV9	-	TGTGCCAGCAGCCCACGTCACAGTGATAGCTACGAGCAGTACTTC	CASSPRHSDSYEQYF
TRBJ2-2	-	TRBV30	-	TGTGCCTGGAATAGAAGACAGGTTCTCACCGGGGAGCTGTTTTTT	CAWNRRQVLTGELFF
TRBJ1-2	-	TRBV29-1	-	TGCAGCGTTGAGATCCAGGGTAAAGGTATCAACTATGGCTACACCTTC	CSVEIQGKGINYGYTF
TRBJ2-2	-	TRBV6-6	-	TGTGCCAGCAGTTCCCCAGGGGAGAACACCGGGGAGCTGTTTTTT	CASSSPGENTGELFF
TRBJ2-7	-	TRBV5-6	-	TGTGCCAGCAGCCTAACGCGGGGACCCTACGAGCAGTACTTC	CASSLTRGPYEQYF
TRBJ1-1	few	TRBV7-9	-	-	CASFGQGNTRDFF
TRBJ2-2	-	TRBV29-1	-	TGCAGCGTCAATCAGGGATCCACCGGGGAGCTGTTTTTT	CSVNQGSTGELFF
TRBJ1-3	once	TRBV7-2	-	TGTGCCAGCAGTCCGGAGGGAAACACCATATATTTT	CASSPEGNTIYF
TRBJ1-6	-	TRBV27	TRBD1	TGTGCCAGCAGTCTGGACAGGCTGAATTCACCCCTCCACTTT	CASSLDRLNSPLHF
TRBJ1-2	-	TRBV6-1	-	TGTGCCAGCAGTGAAGCACAGGGTAACTACACCTTC	CASSEAQGNYTF
TRBJ2-5	-	TRBV5-4	TRBD2	TGTGCCAGCAGCTTGGGACTAGCGGGGAAAGAGACCCAGTACTTC	CASSLGLAGKETQYF
TRBJ2-7	-	TRBV5-1	-	TGCGCCAGCAGCTTGGGTCAGGGTCTTCACTACGAGCAGTACTTC	CASSLGQGLHYEQYF
TRBJ1-2	-	TRBV30	TRBD1	TGTGCCTGGGGGGGACAGTCGGGCTACACCTTC	CAWGGQSGYTF